The 24 T cell receptor beta chains given below trace back to one sample, sequenced in a study of OX40 agonist ivuxolimab in advanced cancers. Data came from immunoSEQ multiplex PCR; TCRdb stores just in-frame clones and leaves some out. The data show about 63,000 clones, roughly nine tenths seen once. The sample consisted of CD4+ or CD8+ T cells sorted from blood, taken in a trial of the OX40 agonist ivuxolimab. The receptors were gathered from an adult with an advanced solid tumor such as melanoma, head and neck, liver or kidney cancer.

The gene calls are TRBV6-5 and TRBJ2-3; TRBD1 aligns across 9 bases. CDR3 length: 12 residues. Losses at the gene ends were 6 bases for V and 13 bases for J; bases not matched to a gene: 8. The V gene's germline CDR1 is MNHEY and CDR2 SVGAGI. CDR3 in amino acids: CASSRPGQGKYF. The CDR3, as DNA: TGTGCCAGCAGCCGTCCGGGACAGGGCAAGTATTTT.

V gene TRBV27 combines with J gene TRBJ1-2; D is undetermined. Germline V gene data show CDR1 as MNHEY and CDR2 as SMNVEV (reference sequence). V was shortened by 3 bases and J by 8 bases, with 13 bases between the two germline ends. This CDR3 is built from 13 residues. DNA for the CDR3: TGTGCCAGCAGTTTGGCCTCCAGGCGAGGCTACACCTTC. Protein: CASSLASRRGYTF.

The rearrangement uses TRBV2 and TRBJ1-1; D remains ambiguous. Trimming cost V 6 bases and J 1 base, with 6 bases left between them. CDR1 SNHLY and CDR2 FYNNEI come from the germline V gene. This CDR3 contains 12 residues. The CDR3 is CASRGENTEAFF. The CDR3 region has the DNA TGTGCCAGCAGAGGTGAGAACACTGAAGCTTTCTTT.

This rearrangement joins TRBV6-6 to TRBJ2-7, with D possibly matching TRBD2 (6 bases). V was trimmed by 0 bases and J by 6 bases, leaving 12 bases between them. Germline CDR1 reads MNHNY; CDR2 reads SVGAGI (reference sequence). The CDR3 has 14 residues. The CDR3 loop is CASSYSIRGGEQYF. The CDR3 DNA reads as TGTGCCAGCAGTTACTCGATAAGGGGAGGCGAGCAGTACTTC.

V and J are TRBV13 and TRBJ1-6, with 7 bases fitting TRBD1. Losses at the gene ends were 6 bases for V and 4 bases for J; bases not matched to a gene: 12. The CDR3 loop spans 17 amino acids. The germline gives CDR1 PRHDT, CDR2 FYEKMQ (reference sequence). In DNA form, the CDR3 reads TGTGCCAGCAGTTACACAAGGGGGCTCGGATATAATTCACCCCTCCACTTT. Its translation: CASSYTRGLGYNSPLHF.

This chain joins TRBV11-2 and TRBJ2-1, with D hard to call. The germline V gene has CDR1 SGHAT and CDR2 FQNNGV. V was trimmed by 6 bases and J by 0 bases, leaving 6 bases between them. The CDR3 is 13 residues long. CDR3 loop: CASSDYSYNEQFF. For the CDR3, the DNA is TGTGCCAGCAGTGATTACTCCTACAATGAGCAGTTCTTC.

V and J are TRBV27 and TRBJ2-7; 8 bases are a match to TRBD1. This CDR3 spans 14 amino acids. V shed 5 bases and J 4 bases; nucleotides not matched to a gene: 7. Germline lookup yields CDR1 MNHEY and CDR2 SMNVEV (reference sequence). The CDR3 bases are TGTGCCAGCAGTGAGGACAGGGTCCAGTACGAGCAGTACTTC. Encoded protein: CASSEDRVQYEQYF.

The chain has TRBV10-1 and TRBJ1-1, with D hard to call. Trimming stripped 5 bases from V and 5 bases from J, with 12 bases between. The V gene's germline CDR1 is WNHNN and CDR2 SYGVQD (reference sequence). This CDR3 is built from 13 residues. CDR3 in amino acids: CASSPRAGTEAFF. CDR3 sequence (DNA): TGCGCCAGCAGTCCTCGGGCGGGGACTGAAGCTTTCTTT.

The sample holds a few counts of this clone. The chain employs TRBV25-1 and TRBJ1-1, with a tentative D call TRBD1 (6 bases). The CDR3 has 13 residues. V was shortened by 6 bases and J by 7 bases, with 15 bases between the two germline ends. Germline V CDR1 and CDR2: MGHDK, SYGVNS. The CDR3 reads CASRSRGNGEAFF. The CDR3 nucleotides read TGTGCCAGCAGAAGCAGGGGAAATGGTGAAGCTTTCTTT.

The J gene is TRBJ1-5, the V gene TRBV2; the D gene is possibly TRBD1 (5 bases). The CDR3 spans 16 residues. Germline CDR1 SNHLY, CDR2 FYNNEI. V was pared by 3 bases and J by 4 bases, with 16 bases between. DNA for the CDR3: TGTGCCAGCAGTGATCCCCGACAATCAGGGAATCAGCCCCAGCATTTT. It translates to CASSDPRQSGNQPQHF.

The chain joins TRBV18 to TRBJ2-5; the D is unclear. The CDR3 covers 13 residues. Trimming left V 0 bases short and J 5 bases short, with 7 bases between. Germline values: CDR1 KGHSH, CDR2 LQKENI. The CDR3 here is CASSPPVVETQYF. The CDR3 region has the DNA TGTGCCAGCTCACCACCGGTCGTGGAGACCCAGTACTTC.

This clone appeared once. The chain is built from TRBV7-9 and TRBJ2-7; tentatively, D is TRBD1 (5 bases). The CDR3 is 15 residues long. The germline CDR1 and CDR2 sequences are SEHNR and FQNEAQ (reference sequence). Trimming removed 1 base at V and 3 bases at J, with 13 bases between. CDR3 coding DNA: TGTGCCAGCAGCTTAGAAGGCCGCAGGGTCTACGAGCAGTACTTC. This encodes CASSLEGRRVYEQYF. Drawing the rest from reference TRBV7-9 and TRBJ2-7, the complete variable domain is DTGVSQNPRHKITKRGQNVTFRCDPISEHNRLYWYRQTLGQGPEFLTYFQNEAQLEKSRLLSDRFSAERPKGSFSTLEIQRTEQGDSAMYLCASSLEGRRVYEQYFGPGTRLTVT.

CDR3 in DNA: TGTGCCAGCAGTATCCACGGACTAGGTCAAAAAGAGACCCAGTACTTC. As protein: CASSIHGLGQKETQYF. The V gene is TRBV2, the J gene TRBJ2-5; 7 nucleotides align to TRBD2. The CDR3 totals 16 residues. V gave up 5 bases and J gave up 3 bases; unmatched junction bases: 12. Per the germline V gene, CDR1 is SNHLY and CDR2 is FYNNEI.

The chain is built from TRBV29-1 and TRBJ2-7; TRBD2 agrees at 10 bases. Looked up from germline, CDR1 is SQVTM and CDR2 is ANQGSEA. V lost 0 bases, J lost 4 bases, and 9 bases stayed unmatched. The CDR3 sequence is 16 residues long. CDR3 bases: TGCAGCGTTGAAGATTGGCTAGCGGGAGCGGCATACGAGCAGTACTTC. Protein: CSVEDWLAGAAYEQYF.

This chain joins TRBV5-1 and TRBJ2-1; 8 bases map to TRBD2. The germline gives CDR1 SGHRS, CDR2 YFSETQ. The CDR3 length is 16 residues. The junction had 10 bases not matched to a gene; V was cut back by 0 bases and J by 8 bases. DNA for the CDR3: TGCGCCAGCAGCTTGGCGGGGACTAGAGGAACCGATGAGCAGTTCTTC. As protein: CASSLAGTRGTDEQFF.

The rearrangement links TRBV27 to TRBJ2-7; D gene uncertain. V lost 2 bases, J lost 4 bases, and 9 bases lay in between. Looked up from germline, CDR1 is MNHEY and CDR2 is SMNVEV (reference sequence). The CDR3 has 13 residues. CDR3 sequence: CASSLGRAYEQYF. The DNA for the CDR3 is TGTGCCAGCAGTTTAGGACGGGCTTACGAGCAGTACTTC.

This chain links TRBV30 with TRBJ2-3; 9 bases are shared with TRBD1. This CDR3 contains 14 residues. V trimming: 5 bases; J trimming: 6 bases; junction bases outside the gene matches: 9. CDR1 and CDR2 from the germline V gene are GTSNPN and SVGIG (reference sequence). The DNA for the CDR3 is TGTGCCTGGGACCGACAGGGGGGGACGGATACGCAGTATTTT. Translating it yields CAWDRQGGTDTQYF. Using reference TRBV30 and TRBJ2-3 for the parts outside the CDR3, the full variable domain is SQTIHQWPATLVQPVGSPLSLECTVEGTSNPNLYWYRQAAGRGLQLLFYSVGIGQISSEVPQNLSASRPQDRQFILSSKKLLLSDSGFYLCAWDRQGGTDTQYFGPGTRLTVL.

The genes are TRBV29-1 and TRBJ2-2; 9 bases map to TRBD1. V lost 2 bases and J lost 2; bases outside the gene matches: 3. Germline lookup yields CDR1 SQVTM and CDR2 ANQGSEA. This CDR3 has 15 residues. The CDR3 DNA sequence: TGCAGCGTTGAATCGGGACAGGGAAACACCGGGGAGCTGTTTTTT. This encodes CSVESGQGNTGELFF.

The sample holds one count of this clone. The chain combines TRBV29-1 with TRBJ2-3, with TRBD2 matching over 9 bases. Per germline, CDR1 SQVTM and CDR2 ANQGSEA. The CDR3 is made up of 15 amino acids. Unmatched junction bases numbered 10, after V lost 7 bases and J lost 2 bases. CDR3: CSAEWLAGFTDTQYF. The CDR3, as DNA: TGCAGCGCCGAATGGCTAGCGGGATTCACAGATACGCAGTATTTT.

The rearrangement joins TRBV7-9 to TRBJ2-7, with 9 bases matching TRBD1. Trimming at V came to 5 bases and at J to 6 bases, leaving 8 bases not matched to a gene. The CDR3 extends over 14 amino acids. Germline V gene data show CDR1 as SEHNR and CDR2 as FQNEAQ (reference sequence). DNA of the CDR3: TGTGCCAGCAGCCCCGGGACAGGGCGGTCCGAGCAGTACTTC. This codes for CASSPGTGRSEQYF.

The V and J genes are TRBV19 and TRBJ2-2, with 12 bases identical to TRBD2. The ends lost 6 bases at V and 5 bases at J; junction bases unmatched: 1. In germline, CDR1 is LNHDA, CDR2 SQIVND (reference sequence). This CDR3 is 14 amino acids long. The CDR3 sequence is CASSGTSGTGELFF. DNA for the CDR3: TGTGCCAGTAGCGGGACTAGCGGGACCGGGGAGCTGTTTTTT.

This chain uses TRBV7-6 with TRBJ2-5, with TRBD2 matching over 11 bases. V lost 5 bases and J lost 5; bases outside the gene matches: 10. Germline values: CDR1 SGHVS, CDR2 FNYEAQ. The CDR3 contains 16 residues. CDR3 DNA: TGTGCCAGCAGCCGACCCTCTAGCGGGGGGAGGGAGACCCAGTACTTC. Its translation: CASSRPSSGGRETQYF.

This chain links TRBV19 with TRBJ2-1; D unresolved. Germline CDR1 is LNHDA and CDR2 is SQIVND (reference sequence). V was clipped by 3 bases and J by 3 bases, with 12 bases between them. The CDR3 extends over 15 amino acids. The chain's CDR3 is CASSISLAVYNEQFF. The CDR3 DNA sequence: TGTGCCAGTAGTATTAGTCTTGCGGTCTACAATGAGCAGTTCTTC. The variable domain in full, with the rest retrieved from reference TRBV19 and TRBJ2-1, is DGGITQSPKYLFRKEGQNVTLSCEQNLNHDAMYWYRQDPGQGLRLIYYSQIVNDFQKGDIAEGYSVSREKKESFPLTVTSAQKNPTAFYLCASSISLAVYNEQFFGPGTRLTVL.

The genes are TRBV19 and TRBJ2-2; 7 nucleotides line up with TRBD1. The CDR3 extends over 13 amino acids. V shed 5 bases, J shed 9 bases, and the junction held 6 bases outside the gene matches. CDR1 is LNHDA, CDR2 SQIVND, per germline (reference sequence). CDR3 sequence: CASSFGQARELFF. CDR3 bases: TGTGCCAGTAGTTTTGGACAGGCCCGGGAGCTGTTTTTT.